This entry lists 27 T cell receptor beta chains sequenced from one sample in a study of shared clonotypes between healthy human individuals. The assay was immunoSEQ multiplex PCR, and TCRdb's table has in-frame clones only and misses some. The table shows 1,500,000 or so clones, with approximately 96% occurring only once. Specimen: naive CD4+ T cells sorted from blood. The subset is: CD45RA+ positively selected. These receptor sequences come from a man in his thirties or forties in good health.

This chain joins TRBV9 and TRBJ2-1; 7 bases match TRBD2. The CDR3 loop spans 15 amino acids. Per the germline V gene, CDR1 is SGDLS and CDR2 is YYNGEE. V was pared by 0 bases and J by 7 bases, with 7 bases of the junction left unmatched. The CDR3 is CASSVDGRTSNEQFF. The CDR3 region has the DNA TGTGCCAGCAGCGTAGACGGGAGGACCAGTAATGAGCAGTTCTTC.

The V and J genes are TRBV9 and TRBJ2-2; TRBD1 matches 10 bases. This CDR3 spans 18 amino acids. V lost 4 bases to trimming and J lost 0 bases; unmatched junction nucleotides: 9. Germline CDR1 SGDLS, CDR2 YYNGEE. The DNA of the CDR3 is TGTGCCAGCAGCACCCGGACAGGGGGGTTCGCGAACACCGGGGAGCTGTTTTTT. The encoded protein is CASSTRTGGFANTGELFF.

The gene calls are TRBV5-1 and TRBJ2-1; TRBD1 agrees at 7 bases. The trim removed 4 bases at V and 0 bases at J, leaving 4 bases unmatched. The length of the CDR3 is 15 residues. The germline V gene has CDR1 SGHRS and CDR2 YFSETQ. The DNA of the CDR3 is TGCGCCAGCAGCCGGGACAGTAGCTCCTACAATGAGCAGTTCTTC. Its protein product is CASSRDSSSYNEQFF.

The CDR3 loop reads CASSPGDSTDTQYF. CDR3 coding DNA: TGTGCCAGCAGTCCTGGGGATAGCACAGATACGCAGTATTTT. The chain links TRBV6-6 to TRBJ2-3; D is ambiguous. Germline V lookup: CDR1 MNHNY, CDR2 SVGAGI (reference sequence). The CDR3 loop spans 14 amino acids. The V end lost 5 bases, the J end lost 0 bases, and 9 bases lay between the germline ends.

The CDR3 protein is CASSKDRGREKLFF. DNA of the CDR3: TGTGCCAGCAGCAAAGACAGGGGGCGGGAAAAACTGTTTTTT. V is TRBV5-4 and J is TRBJ1-4; 10 bases match TRBD1. Germline V lookup: CDR1 SGHNT, CDR2 YYREEE (reference sequence). J was trimmed by 8 bases and V by 4 bases; bases with no gene match: 5. The CDR3 covers 14 residues.

The J gene is TRBJ2-3, the V gene TRBV5-5; D is unresolved. The germline CDR1 and CDR2 sequences are SGHKS and YYEKEE (reference sequence). Trimming removed 4 bases from V and 2 bases from J, with 8 bases in between. The CDR3 has 13 residues. DNA for the CDR3: TGTGCCAGCAGCCACACTCACACAGATACGCAGTATTTT. Amino acid sequence: CASSHTHTDTQYF.

This CDR3 is CASSFRYSSSYEQYF. CDR3 bases: TGTGCCAGCAGTTTCCGTTACTCGAGCTCCTACGAGCAGTACTTC. The chain uses TRBV28 and TRBJ2-7; D is unresolved. CDR1 MDHEN and CDR2 SYDVKM come from the germline V gene. V lost 3 bases and J 0 bases, leaving 12 bases between the germline ends. CDR3 length equals 15 residues.

The CDR3 is CASNHQPQHF. The CDR3 DNA follows: TGTGCCAGCAACCATCAGCCCCAGCATTTT. The rearrangement uses TRBV7-3 and TRBJ1-5; D gene uncertain. CDR3 length: 10 amino acids. Germline-derived CDR1 and CDR2 are SGHTA and FQGTGA. V was shortened by 7 bases and J by 5 bases, with 3 bases between the two germline ends.

The chain couples TRBV28 to TRBJ2-3; D not certain. Trimming took 8 bases from V and 3 from J, leaving 9 bases between them. The CDR3 contains 12 residues. Germline CDR1 MDHEN, CDR2 SYDVKM. As DNA, the CDR3 is TGTGCCAGCGGATCCGCGACAGATACGCAGTATTTT. Translated, it gives CASGSATDTQYF. The full variable domain, with the rest looked up from reference TRBV28 and TRBJ2-3, is DVKVTQSSRYLVKRTGEKVFLECVQDMDHENMFWYRQDPGLGLRLIYFSYDVKMKEKGDIPEGYSVSREKKERFSLILESASTNQTSMYLCASGSATDTQYFGPGTRLTVL.

J is TRBJ2-5 and V is TRBV7-3, with 7 nucleotides matching TRBD1. Germline V gene lookup returns CDR1 SGHTA and CDR2 FQGTGA. The junction had 6 bases not matched to a gene; V was cut back by 4 bases and J by 4 bases. CDR3 length: 14 amino acids. CDR3 coding DNA: TGTGCCAGCAGCTCGGGACAGCCGGGAGAGACCCAGTACTTC. Translated, it gives CASSSGQPGETQYF.

A remark on this clone: The sample has other DNA sequences that encode this CDR3 too. V gene TRBV7-9 combines with J gene TRBJ2-1, with a possible D match to TRBD2 (5 bases). The germline gives CDR1 SEHNR, CDR2 FQNEAQ (reference sequence). V shed 5 bases and J shed 0 bases, with 11 bases lying between them. The CDR3 is 15 residues long. The CDR3 loop is CASSPPGSSYNEQFF. The CDR3 bases are TGTGCCAGCAGCCCTCCGGGGTCCTCCTACAATGAGCAGTTCTTC.

The chain has TRBV7-2 and TRBJ1-2; no definite D call. This CDR3 comprises 15 residues. Trimming took off 4 bases at V and 4 bases at J, with 16 bases between the two ends. From germline, CDR1 is SGHTA and CDR2 FQGNSA. The CDR3 reads CASSYPHGFGYGYTF. Written as DNA, the CDR3 is TGTGCCAGCAGCTACCCCCATGGTTTCGGCTATGGCTACACCTTC.

This clone turned up a few times. V gene TRBV5-1 combines with J gene TRBJ2-7; perhaps TRBD2 as D (7 bases). Germline loops: CDR1 SGHRS, CDR2 YFSETQ. The length of the CDR3 is 14 residues. The V gene lost 4 bases and the J gene lost 4 bases, with 15 bases spanning the gap. CDR3 coding DNA: TGCGCCAGCAGCAGGGGGGGAGGTCCGTACGAGCAGTACTTC. Protein product: CASSRGGGPYEQYF.

This rearrangement joins TRBV6-1 to TRBJ1-3; the D is unclear. Trimming removed 4 bases from V and 0 bases from J, with 16 bases in between. CDR1 and CDR2 (germline): MNHNS, SASEGT. The CDR3 loop spans 17 amino acids. CDR3 coding DNA: TGTGCCAGCAGTGGACCGTCGCTTTGGGGCTCTGGAAACACCATATATTTT. It specifies CASSGPSLWGSGNTIYF.

This clone was counted once. The V call is TRBV6-1, the J call TRBJ1-5, with D possibly TRBD1 on 5 matching bases. V lost 6 bases and J lost 3, with 12 bases in between. Germline CDR1 MNHNS, CDR2 SASEGT. The CDR3 extends over 14 amino acids. The CDR3 nucleotides are TGTGCCAGCAGCTGGCTGGACACCAATCAGCCCCAGCATTTT. Protein: CASSWLDTNQPQHF.

This clone was recorded a few times. V and J are TRBV4-3 and TRBJ1-4; TRBD1 is a possible D gene (5 bases). Germline loops: CDR1 LGHNA, CDR2 YSLEER. The CDR3 loop spans 16 amino acids. Trimming pared 4 bases from V and 5 bases from J, leaving 17 bases between. The DNA of the CDR3 is TGCGCCAGCAGCCCAGCATGGGGGGGAGGAAATGAAAAACTGTTTTTT. Encoded protein: CASSPAWGGGNEKLFF.

The gene calls are TRBV7-9 and TRBJ1-4, with TRBD1 as a possible D gene (5 bases). Germline V gives CDR1 SEHNR, CDR2 FQNEAQ (reference sequence). This CDR3 contains 14 residues. V was pared by 3 bases and J by 8 bases, with 13 bases between. The CDR3 reads CASSLSQGGEKLFF. The CDR3 DNA follows: TGTGCCAGCAGCTTGAGTCAGGGAGGGGAAAAACTGTTTTTT.

The chain links TRBV7-9 to TRBJ2-3, with 10 bases aligning to TRBD1. CDR1 and CDR2 (germline): SEHNR, FQNEAQ (reference sequence). V was pared by 4 bases and J by 0 bases, with 4 bases of the junction left unmatched. CDR3 length equals 16 residues. The CDR3 spells CASSSGDRGSTDTQYF. CDR3 DNA sequence: TGTGCCAGCAGCTCGGGGGACAGGGGCAGCACAGATACGCAGTATTTT.

The rearrangement links TRBV10-1 to TRBJ2-4; TRBD1 matches 7 bases. Germline V gene sequence: CDR1 WNHNN, CDR2 SYGVQD (reference sequence). The CDR3 totals 14 residues. V lost 5 bases, J lost 4 bases, and 5 bases stayed unmatched. CDR3 protein: CASSTGTEKNIQYF. The CDR3 region has the DNA TGCGCCAGCAGTACCGGGACAGAGAAAAACATTCAGTACTTC.

This clone occurred once. The genes are TRBV29-1 and TRBJ2-1, with 7 bases matching TRBD2. V trimming: 7 bases; J trimming: 10 bases; junction bases outside the gene matches: 10. The length of the CDR3 is 12 residues. Germline V gene data show CDR1 as SQVTM and CDR2 as ANQGSEA. DNA for the CDR3: TGCAGCGCCGGGGCGGGAGAGGGGGAGCAGTTCTTC. Amino acid sequence: CSAGAGEGEQFF.

This sequence joins TRBV6-6 and TRBJ1-2, with 9 bases identical to TRBD1. The ends lost 0 bases at V and 8 bases at J; junction bases unmatched: 7. This CDR3 is 15 amino acids long. The germline V gene has CDR1 MNHNY and CDR2 SVGAGI (reference sequence). The CDR3 DNA reads as TGTGCCAGCAGTTACTCTACAGGGGGCAGTGAAGGCTACACCTTC. It encodes CASSYSTGGSEGYTF.

Written as DNA, the CDR3 is TGTGCCAGCAGCGGGACTAGCAATCAGCCCCAGCATTTT. Its protein product is CASSGTSNQPQHF. V is TRBV7-8 and J is TRBJ1-5; D possibly corresponds to TRBD1 (5 bases). The CDR3 extends over 13 amino acids. Germline V gene sequence: CDR1 SGHVS, CDR2 FQNEAQ. Trimming took 5 bases from V and 0 from J, leaving 5 bases between them.

Here the CDR3 reads CASSGMLNTEAFF. The CDR3 DNA reads TGCGCCAGCAGTGGGATGTTGAACACTGAAGCTTTCTTT. The rearrangement joins TRBV5-1 to TRBJ1-1, with D unresolved. Trimming pared 5 bases from V and 0 bases from J, leaving 8 bases between. This CDR3 region has 13 residues. Germline V CDR1 and CDR2: SGHRS, YFSETQ.

This clone appeared a single time. The chain links TRBV5-1 to TRBJ1-2; perhaps TRBD1 as D (5 bases). Germline loops: CDR1 SGHRS, CDR2 YFSETQ. The CDR3 spans 15 residues. V shed 0 bases and J shed 3 bases, with 12 bases lying between them. This chain's CDR3 is CASSLEGRDDYGYTF. The DNA of the CDR3 is TGCGCCAGCAGCTTGGAGGGGAGGGATGACTATGGCTACACCTTC.

The gene calls are TRBV30 and TRBJ1-2, with a possible D match to TRBD1 (5 bases). The V gene's germline CDR1 is GTSNPN and CDR2 SVGIG (reference sequence). Trimming took 5 bases from V and 6 from J, leaving 16 bases between them. The CDR3 totals 13 residues. CDR3 sequence: CAWGPGGGNGYTF. The CDR3 region has the DNA TGTGCCTGGGGCCCCGGGGGTGGCAATGGCTACACCTTC.

The V and J genes are TRBV2 and TRBJ2-1; 9 bases line up with TRBD1. Germline CDR1 reads SNHLY; CDR2 reads FYNNEI. The trim removed 5 bases at V and 4 bases at J, leaving 6 bases unmatched. CDR3 length: 15 amino acids. CDR3 DNA sequence: TGTGCCAGCAGTTTACAGGGGGCGGAGTACAATGAGCAGTTCTTC. Encoded protein: CASSLQGAEYNEQFF.

The chain links TRBV2 to TRBJ1-1; D unclear. V was trimmed by 4 bases and J by 1 base, leaving 7 bases between them. Germline CDR1 and CDR2: SNHLY and FYNNEI. The length of the CDR3 is 13 residues. CDR3 region: CASSVFSNTEAFF. CDR3 DNA sequence: TGTGCCAGCAGTGTTTTTTCGAACACTGAAGCTTTCTTT.